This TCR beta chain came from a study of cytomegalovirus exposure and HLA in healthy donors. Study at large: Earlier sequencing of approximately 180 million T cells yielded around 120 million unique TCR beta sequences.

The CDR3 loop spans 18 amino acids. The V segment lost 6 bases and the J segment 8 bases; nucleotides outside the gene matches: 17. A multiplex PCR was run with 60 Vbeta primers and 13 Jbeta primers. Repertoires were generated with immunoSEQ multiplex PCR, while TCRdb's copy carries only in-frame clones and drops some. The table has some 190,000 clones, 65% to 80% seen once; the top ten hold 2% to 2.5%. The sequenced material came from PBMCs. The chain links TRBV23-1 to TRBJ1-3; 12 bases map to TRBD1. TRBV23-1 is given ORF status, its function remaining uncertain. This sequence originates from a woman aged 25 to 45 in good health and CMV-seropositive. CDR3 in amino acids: CASRPPGQGAFKSYTIYF. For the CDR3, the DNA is TGCGCCAGCAGGCCCCCGGGACAGGGGGCTTTCAAGTCATACACCATATATTTT.